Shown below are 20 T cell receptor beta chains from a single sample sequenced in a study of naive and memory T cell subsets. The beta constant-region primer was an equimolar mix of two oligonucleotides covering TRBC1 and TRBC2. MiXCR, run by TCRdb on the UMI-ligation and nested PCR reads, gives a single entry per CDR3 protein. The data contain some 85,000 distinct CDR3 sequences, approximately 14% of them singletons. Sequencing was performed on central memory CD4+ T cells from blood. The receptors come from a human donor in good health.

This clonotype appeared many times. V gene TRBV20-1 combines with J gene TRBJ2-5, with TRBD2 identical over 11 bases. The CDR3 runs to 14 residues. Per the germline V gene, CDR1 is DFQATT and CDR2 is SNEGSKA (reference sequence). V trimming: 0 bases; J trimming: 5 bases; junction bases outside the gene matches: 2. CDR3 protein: CSARDSGRGETQYF. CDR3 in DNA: TGCAGTGCTAGAGATAGCGGGAGGGGTGAGACCCAGTACTTC.

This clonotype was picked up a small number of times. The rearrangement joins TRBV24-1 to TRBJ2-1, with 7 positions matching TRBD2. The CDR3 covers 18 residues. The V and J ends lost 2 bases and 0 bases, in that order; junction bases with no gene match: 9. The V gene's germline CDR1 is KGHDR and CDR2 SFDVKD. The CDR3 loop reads CATSDSGLGGSSYNEQFF. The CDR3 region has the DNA TGTGCCACCAGTGATTCGGGGCTCGGGGGGAGCTCCTACAATGAGCAGTTCTTC.

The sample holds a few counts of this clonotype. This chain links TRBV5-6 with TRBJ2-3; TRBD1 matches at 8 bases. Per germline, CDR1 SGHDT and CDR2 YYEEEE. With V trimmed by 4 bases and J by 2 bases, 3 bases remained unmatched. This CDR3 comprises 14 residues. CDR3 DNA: TGTGCCAGCAGCCGGGACAGGATCACAGATACGCAGTATTTT. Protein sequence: CASSRDRITDTQYF.

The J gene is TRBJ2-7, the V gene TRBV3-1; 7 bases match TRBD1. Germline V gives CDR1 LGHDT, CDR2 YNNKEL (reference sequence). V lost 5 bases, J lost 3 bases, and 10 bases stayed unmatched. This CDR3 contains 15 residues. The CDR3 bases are TGTGCCAGCAGCGCCGTCCGGGACAGCATCTACGAGCAGTACTTC. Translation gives CASSAVRDSIYEQYF.

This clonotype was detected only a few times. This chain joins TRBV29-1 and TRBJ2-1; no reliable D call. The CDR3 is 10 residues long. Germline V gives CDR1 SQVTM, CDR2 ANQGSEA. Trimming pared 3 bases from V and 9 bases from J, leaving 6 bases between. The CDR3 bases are TGCAGCGTTGATCAGGTTGAGCAGTTCTTC. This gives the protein CSVDQVEQFF.

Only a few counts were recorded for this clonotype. CDR3 DNA: TGTGCCAGCAGCGTAGGGATAGCAACTAATGAAAAACTGTTTTTT. Its translation: CASSVGIATNEKLFF. The chain recombines TRBV9 with TRBJ1-4; D is unresolved. Trimming pared 0 bases from V and 0 bases from J, leaving 6 bases between. The CDR3 sequence is 15 residues long. CDR1 SGDLS and CDR2 YYNGEE come from the germline V gene.

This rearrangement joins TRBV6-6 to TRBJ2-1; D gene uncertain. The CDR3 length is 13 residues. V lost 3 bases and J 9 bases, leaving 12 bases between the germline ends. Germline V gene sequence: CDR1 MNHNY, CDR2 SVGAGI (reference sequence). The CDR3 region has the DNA TGTGCCAGCAGTTATACTGTCGGTGGTGAGCAGTTCTTC. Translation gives CASSYTVGGEQFF.

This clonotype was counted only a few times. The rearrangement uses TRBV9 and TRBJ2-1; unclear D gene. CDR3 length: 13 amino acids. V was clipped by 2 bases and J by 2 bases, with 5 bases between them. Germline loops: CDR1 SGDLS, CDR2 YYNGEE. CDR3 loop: CASSVGAYNEQFF. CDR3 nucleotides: TGTGCCAGCAGCGTGGGCGCCTACAATGAGCAGTTCTTC. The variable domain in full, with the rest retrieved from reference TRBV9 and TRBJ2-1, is DSGVTQTPKHLITATGQRVTLRCSPRSGDLSVYWYQQSLDQGLQFLIQYYNGEERAKGNILERFSAQQFPDLHSELNLSSLELGDSALYFCASSVGAYNEQFFGPGTRLTVL.

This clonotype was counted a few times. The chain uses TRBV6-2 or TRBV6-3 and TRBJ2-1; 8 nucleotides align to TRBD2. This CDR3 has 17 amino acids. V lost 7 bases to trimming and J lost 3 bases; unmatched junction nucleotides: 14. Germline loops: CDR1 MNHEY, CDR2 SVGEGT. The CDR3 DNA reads TGTGCCAGCACCACCTCATCCCGGGGGGGGATCTACAATGAGCAGTTCTTC. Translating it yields CASTTSSRGGIYNEQFF.

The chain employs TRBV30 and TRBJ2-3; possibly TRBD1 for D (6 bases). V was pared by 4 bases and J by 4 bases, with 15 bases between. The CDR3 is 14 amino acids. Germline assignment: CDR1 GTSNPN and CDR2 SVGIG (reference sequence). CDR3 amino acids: CAWNARGRADTQYF. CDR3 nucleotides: TGTGCCTGGAACGCCAGGGGTAGGGCAGATACGCAGTATTTT.

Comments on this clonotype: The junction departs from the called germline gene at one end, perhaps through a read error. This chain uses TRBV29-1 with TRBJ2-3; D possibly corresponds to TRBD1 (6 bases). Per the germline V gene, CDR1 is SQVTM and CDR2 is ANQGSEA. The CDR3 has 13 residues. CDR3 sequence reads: CGVQGKPTDTQYF. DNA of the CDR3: TGCGGCGTCCAGGGGAAACCAACAGATACGCAGTATTTT.

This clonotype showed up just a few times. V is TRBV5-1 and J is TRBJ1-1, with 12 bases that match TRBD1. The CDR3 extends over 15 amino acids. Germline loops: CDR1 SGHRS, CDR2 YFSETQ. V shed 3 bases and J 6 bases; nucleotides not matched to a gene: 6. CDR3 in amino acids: CASSSLGQGASEAFF. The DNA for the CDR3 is TGCGCCAGCAGCTCCCTGGGACAGGGGGCTTCTGAAGCTTTCTTT.

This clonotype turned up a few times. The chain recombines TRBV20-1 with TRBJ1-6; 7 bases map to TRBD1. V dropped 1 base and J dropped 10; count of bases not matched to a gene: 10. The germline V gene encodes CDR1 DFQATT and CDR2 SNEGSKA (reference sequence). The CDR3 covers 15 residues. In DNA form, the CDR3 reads TGCAGTGCTAGAGTAGGAGGGGGCGTAAGGTCACCCCTCCACTTT. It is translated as CSARVGGGVRSPLHF.

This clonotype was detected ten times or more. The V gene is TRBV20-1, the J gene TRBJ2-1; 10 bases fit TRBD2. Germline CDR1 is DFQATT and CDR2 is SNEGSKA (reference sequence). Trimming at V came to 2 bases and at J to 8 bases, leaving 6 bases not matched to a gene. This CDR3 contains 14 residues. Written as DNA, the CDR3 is TGCAGTGCTAGATTAGGGACTAGCGCCCATGAGCAGTTCTTC. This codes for CSARLGTSAHEQFF.

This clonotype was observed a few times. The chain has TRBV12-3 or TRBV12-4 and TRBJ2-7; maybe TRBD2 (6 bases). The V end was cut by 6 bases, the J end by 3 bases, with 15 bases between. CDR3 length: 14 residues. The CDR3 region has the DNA TGTGCCAGCAGGGCCTGGGGACTTCACTACGAGCAGTACTTC. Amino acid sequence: CASRAWGLHYEQYF.

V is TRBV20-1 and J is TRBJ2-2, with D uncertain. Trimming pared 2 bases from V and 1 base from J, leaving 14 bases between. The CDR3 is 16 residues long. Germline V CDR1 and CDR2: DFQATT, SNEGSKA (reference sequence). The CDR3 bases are TGCAGTGCTAGATTGACGACTCGAATGAACACCGGGGAGCTGTTTTTT. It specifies CSARLTTRMNTGELFF.

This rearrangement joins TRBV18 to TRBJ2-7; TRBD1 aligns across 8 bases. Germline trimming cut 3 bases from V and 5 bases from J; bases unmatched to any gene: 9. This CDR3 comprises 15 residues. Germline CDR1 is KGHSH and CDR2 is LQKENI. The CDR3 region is CASSPSSGGIDEQYF. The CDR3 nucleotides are TGTGCCAGCTCACCCAGCTCAGGGGGCATCGACGAGCAGTACTTC.

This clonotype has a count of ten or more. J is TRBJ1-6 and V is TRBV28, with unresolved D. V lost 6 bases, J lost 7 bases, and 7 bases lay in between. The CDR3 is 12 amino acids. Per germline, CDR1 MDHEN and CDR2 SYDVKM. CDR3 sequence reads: CASSPTNSPLHF. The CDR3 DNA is TGTGCCAGCAGCCCAACCAATTCACCCCTCCACTTT. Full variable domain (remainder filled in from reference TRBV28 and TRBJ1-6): DVKVTQSSRYLVKRTGEKVFLECVQDMDHENMFWYRQDPGLGLRLIYFSYDVKMKEKGDIPEGYSVSREKKERFSLILESASTNQTSMYLCASSPTNSPLHFGNGTRLTVT.

CDR3 nucleotide sequence: TGTGCCAGCAGCACAGACGGGGCTGGAAACACCATATATTTT. Amino acid sequence: CASSTDGAGNTIYF. The rearrangement uses TRBV6-1 and TRBJ1-3; D uncertain. Deletions cut 6 bases from V and 2 bases from J, with 11 bases between. The CDR3 has 14 residues. CDR1 MNHNS and CDR2 SASEGT come from the germline V gene.

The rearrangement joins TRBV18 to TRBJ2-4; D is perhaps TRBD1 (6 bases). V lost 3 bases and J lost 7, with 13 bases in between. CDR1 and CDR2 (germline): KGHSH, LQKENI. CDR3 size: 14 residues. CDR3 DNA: TGTGCCAGCTCACCTGTAGACAGGACGAACATTCAGTACTTC. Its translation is CASSPVDRTNIQYF.